The sequence of this T cell receptor (beta chain) was determined in a study of blood T cell repertoires in COVID-19. The method was immunoSEQ multiplex PCR; TCRdb's version includes in-frame clones alone and lacks a portion of them. The table has over 90,000 clones, 80% to 90% seen once. Trimming took 7 bases from V and 2 from J; bases not matched to a gene: 9. Germline CDR1 reads MGHDK; CDR2 reads SYGVNS. This CDR3 is 15 amino acids long. The sequence was obtained from a man at least 80 years old with acute or convalescent COVID-19. Sequencing was performed on peripheral blood. The V call is TRBV25-1, the J call TRBJ2-3, with 7 nucleotides matching TRBD1. The CDR3 sequence: CASKGSDRVTDTQYF. CDR3 coding DNA: TGTGCCAGCAAAGGCTCAGACAGGGTCACAGATACGCAGTATTTT.